This T cell receptor (beta chain) emerged from a study of blood T cell repertoires in COVID-19. Background on the study: From the United States, Italy and Spain came samples of acute and convalescent COVID-19. In each case, the material was cDNA or gDNA derived from T cells, B-cell-depleted T cells, or PBMCs.

In the authors' methods: Cell counts per sample came from amplifying reference gene primers. Sequencing was performed with immunoSEQ multiplex PCR; in TCRdb, only in-frame clones are kept and a portion is missing. Clonal size and the V and J genes are those of that table, whereas D and trimming came from the DNA. The table lists 150,000 to 200,000 clones, around 82% of them singletons. The germline V gene has CDR1 SGHRS and CDR2 YFSETQ. Germline trimming cut 1 base from V and 2 bases from J; bases unmatched to any gene: 4. CDR3 size: 16 residues. The sample taken for sequencing was peripheral blood. The origin of this receptor is a human donor with acute or convalescent COVID-19. The donor label of this sample is uncertain. V is TRBV5-1 and J is TRBJ2-1, with 9 bases lining up with TRBD2. The CDR3 here is CASSLRLAETYNEQFF. The CDR3 DNA follows: TGCGCCAGCAGCTTGAGACTAGCGGAAACCTACAATGAGCAGTTCTTC.